This TCR beta chain appears in the sequencing data of a study of shared clonotypes between healthy human individuals. Produced via immunoSEQ multiplex PCR; TCRdb's table is partial and in-frame only. The profile shows 1,400,000 or so clones, about 98.5% of them singletons. V trimming: 4 bases; J trimming: 4 bases; junction bases outside the gene matches: 3. Germline CDR1 reads SQVTM; CDR2 reads ANQGSEA. The CDR3 sequence is 12 residues long. The clonotype comes from a man younger than 40 in good health. The rearrangement links TRBV29-1 to TRBJ2-7; 8 bases line up with TRBD2. The sample was naive CD4+ T cells sorted from blood. The subset is: CD45RA+ positively selected. The chain's CDR3 is CSVAGGRYEQYF. The CDR3 DNA is TGCAGCGTTGCTGGCGGGAGGTACGAGCAGTACTTC.